This T cell receptor (beta chain) originates from a study of metastatic and nonmetastatic thyroid tumors. Study in general: Samples came from malignant and benign thyroid patients, and repertoires were compared across blood and tumor or nodule tissue. Whole-study findings and limits: Patients with malignant thyroid tumors reportedly had significantly higher TCR beta diversity than those with benign nodules, in blood and tumor.

TCRdb re-clonotyped the PCR reads through MiXCR. The sample includes about 20,000 clones, about 23% of them seen just once. Worth noting for this clone: Its target is unknown.

Thyroid surgery was preceded by no treatment in any patient. Sequenced: adjacent normal tissue. This clonotype originated in a female donor with papillary thyroid cancer or a benign thyroid nodule (not recorded which). Some clones in this sample may be carry-over from other donors' samples.

The CDR3 spells CAWGVSWEKLFF. In DNA, the CDR3 is TGTGCCTGGGGGGTGTCATGGGAAAAACTGTTTTTT. The genes are TRBV30 and TRBJ1-4; D gene uncertain. The CDR3 covers 12 residues. Trimming shortened V by 5 bases and J by 8 bases, and 12 bases separated the two germline ends. Germline V gives CDR1 GTSNPN, CDR2 SVGIG (reference sequence).